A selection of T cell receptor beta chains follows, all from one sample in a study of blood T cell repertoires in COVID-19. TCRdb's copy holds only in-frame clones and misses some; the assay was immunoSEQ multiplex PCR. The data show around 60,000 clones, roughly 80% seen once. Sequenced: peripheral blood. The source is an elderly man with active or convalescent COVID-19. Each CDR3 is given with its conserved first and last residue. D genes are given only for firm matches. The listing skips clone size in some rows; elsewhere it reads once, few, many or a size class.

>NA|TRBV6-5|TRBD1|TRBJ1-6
TGTGCCAGCAGTCTTCAGGGGGCCGATAATTCACCCCTCCACTTT
CASSLQGADNSPLHF
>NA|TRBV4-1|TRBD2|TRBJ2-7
TGCGCCAGCAGCCAAGTTTTTACCCCCAGACTAGCGGGAAACTACGAGCAGTACTTC
CASSQVFTPRLAGNYEQYF
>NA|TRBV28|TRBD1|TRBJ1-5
TGTGCCAGCAGTTTTGATTTTTGGGGACAGGGAAGCGTAAAGCAGCCCCAGCATTTT
CASSFDFWGQGSVKQPQHF
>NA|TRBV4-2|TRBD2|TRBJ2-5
TGTGCCAGCAGCCAAGGACTAGCGGGAGGGCAAGAGACCCAGTACTTC
CASSQGLAGGQETQYF
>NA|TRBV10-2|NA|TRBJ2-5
TGCGCCAGCAGTTCGACAACCCAAGAGACCCAGTACTTC
CASSSTTQETQYF
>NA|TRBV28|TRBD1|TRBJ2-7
TGTGCCAGCAGTCCCCGGGACAGGTCCTACGAGCAGTACTTC
CASSPRDRSYEQYF
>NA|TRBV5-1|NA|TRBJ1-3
TGCGCCAGCAGCTTGGATGGGGGCGATTTTGGAAACACCATATATTTT
CASSLDGGDFGNTIYF
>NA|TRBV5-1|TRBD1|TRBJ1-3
TGCGCCAGCAGCGAGGGGGCCGGTGGAAACACCATATATTTT
CASSEGAGGNTIYF
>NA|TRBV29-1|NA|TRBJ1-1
TGCAGCGTTTCGACTGAAGCTTTCTTT
CSVSTEAFF
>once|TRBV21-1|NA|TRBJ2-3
TGTGCCAGCAGACAGTCAGGGACAGGGGGTCACCCTAGCACAGATACGCAGTATTTT
CASRQSGTGGHPSTDTQYF
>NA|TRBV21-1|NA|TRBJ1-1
TGTGCCAACCGTCCGGGGGCTGAAGCTTTCTTT
CANRPGAEAFF
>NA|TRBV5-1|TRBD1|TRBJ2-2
TGCGCCAGCAGCCGGGGACAGCCTTTGTATAGCGGGGAGCTGTTTTTT
CASSRGQPLYSGELFF
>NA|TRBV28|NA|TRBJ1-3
TGTGCCAGTGACAGGAGCTCTGGAAACACCATATATTTT
CASDRSSGNTIYF